The entry that follows covers one T cell receptor beta chain sequence. Antigen: not known. Germline CDR1 is SGHNT and CDR2 is YYREEE (reference sequence). V lost 6 bases, J lost 2 bases, and 4 bases stayed unmatched. CDR3 length: 15 residues. The data were taken from a study of beta chain features in type 1 diabetes. The sequenced template was cDNA made from the entire isolated RNA. Profiling relied on immunoSEQ multiplex PCR, and the TCRdb table lists in-frame clones only, not all of them. The table has 300,000 to 400,000 clones, roughly 13% seen once. Study-wide findings and caveats: Patients with type 1 diabetes carried fewer insertions and had more deletions at their VDJ junctions. TCRB repertoires of naive, central memory and Treg cells appeared more similar among patients than among healthy donors. Researchers report that Type 1 diabetes patients had moderately but significantly shorter TCRB CDR3s across all four CD4+ subsets.

This chain joins TRBV5-4 and TRBJ2-6; 8 bases align to TRBD1. Sequencing was performed on naive CD4+ T cells from blood. The receptor was derived from a woman aged 18-29 years with type 1 diabetes. The CDR3 reads CASNPRGPGANVLTF. The CDR3 region has the DNA TGTGCCAGCAACCCCAGGGGGCCTGGGGCCAACGTCCTGACTTTC.